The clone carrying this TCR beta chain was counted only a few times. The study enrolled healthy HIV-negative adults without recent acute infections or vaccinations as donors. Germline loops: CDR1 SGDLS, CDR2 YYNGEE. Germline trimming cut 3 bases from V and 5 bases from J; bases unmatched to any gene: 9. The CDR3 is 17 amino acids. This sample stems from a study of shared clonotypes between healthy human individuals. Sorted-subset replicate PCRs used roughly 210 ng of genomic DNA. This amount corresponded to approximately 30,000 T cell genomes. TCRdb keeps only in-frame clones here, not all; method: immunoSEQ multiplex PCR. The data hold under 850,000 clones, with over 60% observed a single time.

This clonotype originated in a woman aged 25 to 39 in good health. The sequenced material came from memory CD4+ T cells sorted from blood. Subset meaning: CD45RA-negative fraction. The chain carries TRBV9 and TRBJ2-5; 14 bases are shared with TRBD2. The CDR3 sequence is CASSEGLAGEEWETQYF. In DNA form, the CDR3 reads TGTGCCAGCAGCGAGGGACTAGCGGGGGAGGAGTGGGAGACCCAGTACTTC. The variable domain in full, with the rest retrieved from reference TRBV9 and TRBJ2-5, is DSGVTQTPKHLITATGQRVTLRCSPRSGDLSVYWYQQSLDQGLQFLIQYYNGEERAKGNILERFSAQQFPDLHSELNLSSLELGDSALYFCASSEGLAGEEWETQYFGPGTRLLVL.